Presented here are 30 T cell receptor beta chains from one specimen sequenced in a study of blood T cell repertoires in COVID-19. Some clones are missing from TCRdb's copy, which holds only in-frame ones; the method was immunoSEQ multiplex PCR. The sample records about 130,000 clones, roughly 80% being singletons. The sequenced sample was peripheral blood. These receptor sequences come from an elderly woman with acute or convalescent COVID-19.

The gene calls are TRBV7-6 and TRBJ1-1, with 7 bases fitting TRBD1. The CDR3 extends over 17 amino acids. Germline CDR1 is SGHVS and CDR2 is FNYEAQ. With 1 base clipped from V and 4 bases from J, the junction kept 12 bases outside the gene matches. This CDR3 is CASSLDPRGAGGTEAFF. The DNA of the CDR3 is TGTGCCAGCAGCTTAGACCCCAGGGGGGCCGGGGGCACTGAAGCTTTCTTT.

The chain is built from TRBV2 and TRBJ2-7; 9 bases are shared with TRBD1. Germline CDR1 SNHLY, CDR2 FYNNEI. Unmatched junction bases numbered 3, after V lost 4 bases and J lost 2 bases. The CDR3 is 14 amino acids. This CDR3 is CASSVGTGPYEQYF. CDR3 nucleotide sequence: TGTGCCAGCAGTGTAGGGACAGGGCCCTACGAGCAGTACTTC.

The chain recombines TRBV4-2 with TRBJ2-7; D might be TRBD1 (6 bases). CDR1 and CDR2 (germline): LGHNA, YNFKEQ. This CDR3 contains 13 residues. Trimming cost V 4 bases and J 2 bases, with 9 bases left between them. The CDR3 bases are TGTGCCAGCAGCCCGGACAGTACCTACGAGCAGTACTTC. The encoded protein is CASSPDSTYEQYF.

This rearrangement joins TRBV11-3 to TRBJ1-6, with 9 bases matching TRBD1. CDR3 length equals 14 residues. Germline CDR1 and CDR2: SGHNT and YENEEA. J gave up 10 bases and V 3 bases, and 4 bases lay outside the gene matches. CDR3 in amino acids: CASSLGTGPSPLHF. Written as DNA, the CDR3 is TGTGCCAGCAGCTTGGGGACAGGGCCCTCACCCCTCCACTTT. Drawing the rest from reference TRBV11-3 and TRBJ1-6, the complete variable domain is EAGVVQSPRYKIIEKKQPVAFWCNPISGHNTLYWYLQNLGQGPELLIRYENEEAVDDSQLPKDRFSAERLKGVDSTLKIQPAELGDSAVYLCASSLGTGPSPLHFGNGTRLTVT.

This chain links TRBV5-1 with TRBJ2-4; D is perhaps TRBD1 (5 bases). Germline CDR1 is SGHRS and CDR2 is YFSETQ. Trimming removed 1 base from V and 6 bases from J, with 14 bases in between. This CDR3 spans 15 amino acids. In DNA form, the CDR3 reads TGCGCCAGCAGCTTGACAGGTTCTTTTATAAACATTCAGTACTTC. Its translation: CASSLTGSFINIQYF.

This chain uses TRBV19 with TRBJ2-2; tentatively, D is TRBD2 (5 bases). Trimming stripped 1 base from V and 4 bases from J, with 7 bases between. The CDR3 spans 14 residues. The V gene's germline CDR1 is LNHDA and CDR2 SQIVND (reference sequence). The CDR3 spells CASSIAGVTGELFF. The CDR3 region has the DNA TGTGCCAGTAGTATAGCCGGGGTCACCGGGGAGCTGTTTTTT.

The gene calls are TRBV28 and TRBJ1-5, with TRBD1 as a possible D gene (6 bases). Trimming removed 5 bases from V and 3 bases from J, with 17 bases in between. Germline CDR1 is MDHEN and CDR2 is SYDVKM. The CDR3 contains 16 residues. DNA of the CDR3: TGTGCCAGCAGTCCCGCGAGCAGGGGCCTCAATCAGCCCCAGCATTTT. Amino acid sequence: CASSPASRGLNQPQHF.

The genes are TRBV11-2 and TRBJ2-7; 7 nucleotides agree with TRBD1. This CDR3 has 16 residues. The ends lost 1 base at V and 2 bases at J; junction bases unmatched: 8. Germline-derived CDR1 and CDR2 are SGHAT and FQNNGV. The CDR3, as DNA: TGTGCCAGCAGCTTAGGTACCCGACAGGGAGCCTACGAGCAGTACTTC. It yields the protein CASSLGTRQGAYEQYF.

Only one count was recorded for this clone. The CDR3 spells CASSLTTSGGATDTQYF. CDR3 nucleotides: TGTGCCAGCAGCCTTACGACTAGCGGGGGGGCCACAGATACGCAGTATTTT. This sequence joins TRBV3-1 (or the pseudogene TRBV3-2) and TRBJ2-3; TRBD2 aligns across 14 bases. V lost 4 bases, J lost 2 bases, and 5 bases stayed unmatched. The CDR3 consists of 17 residues. Germline loops: CDR1 LGHDT, CDR2 YNNKEL (reference sequence).

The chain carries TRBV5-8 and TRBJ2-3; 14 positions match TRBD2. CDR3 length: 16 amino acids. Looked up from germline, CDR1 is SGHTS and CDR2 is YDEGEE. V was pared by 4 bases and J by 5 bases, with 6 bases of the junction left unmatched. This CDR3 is CASSATGLAGVDTQYF. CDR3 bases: TGTGCCAGCAGCGCAACGGGACTAGCGGGGGTAGATACGCAGTATTTT.

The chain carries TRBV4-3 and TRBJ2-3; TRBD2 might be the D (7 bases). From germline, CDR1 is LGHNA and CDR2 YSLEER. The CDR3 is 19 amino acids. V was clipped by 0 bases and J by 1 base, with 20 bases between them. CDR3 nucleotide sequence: TGCGCCAGCAGCCAAGATTGGGGGGGGGCCCTTCTCCGCACAGATACGCAGTATTTT. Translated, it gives CASSQDWGGALLRTDTQYF.

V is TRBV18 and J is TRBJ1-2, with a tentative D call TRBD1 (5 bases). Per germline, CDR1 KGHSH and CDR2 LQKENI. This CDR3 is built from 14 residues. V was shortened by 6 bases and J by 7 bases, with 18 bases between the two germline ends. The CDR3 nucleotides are TGTGCCAGCTCCATACAGGCTCCCACCGGTGGCTACACCTTC. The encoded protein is CASSIQAPTGGYTF.

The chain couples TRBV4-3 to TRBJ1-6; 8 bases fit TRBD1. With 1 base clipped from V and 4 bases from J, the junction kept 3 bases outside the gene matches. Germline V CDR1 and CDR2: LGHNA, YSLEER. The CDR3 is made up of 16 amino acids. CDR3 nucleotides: TGCGCCAGCAGCCAAGTCCAGGGGGCTTATAATTCACCCCTCCACTTT. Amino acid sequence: CASSQVQGAYNSPLHF.

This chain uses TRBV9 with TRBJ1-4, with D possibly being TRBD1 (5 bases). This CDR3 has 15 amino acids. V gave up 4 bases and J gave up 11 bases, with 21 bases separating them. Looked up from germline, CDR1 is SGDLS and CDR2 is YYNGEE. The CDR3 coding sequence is TGTGCCAGCAGCCGTAAGAGGGACTCGGTGCGGAAACTGTTTTTT. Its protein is CASSRKRDSVRKLFF.

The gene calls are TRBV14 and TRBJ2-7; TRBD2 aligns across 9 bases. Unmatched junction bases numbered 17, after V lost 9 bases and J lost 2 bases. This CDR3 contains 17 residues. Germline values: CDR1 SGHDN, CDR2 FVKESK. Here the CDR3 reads CARCKNDIAGATYEQYF. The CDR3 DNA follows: TGTGCCAGATGCAAAAACGATATAGCGGGGGCCACCTACGAGCAGTACTTC. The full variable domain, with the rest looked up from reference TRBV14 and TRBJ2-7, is EAGVTQFPSHSVIEKGQTVTLRCDPISGHDNLYWYRRVMGKEIKFLLHFVKESKQDESGMPNNRFLAERTGGTYSTLKVQPAELEDSGVYFCARCKNDIAGATYEQYFGPGTRLTVT.

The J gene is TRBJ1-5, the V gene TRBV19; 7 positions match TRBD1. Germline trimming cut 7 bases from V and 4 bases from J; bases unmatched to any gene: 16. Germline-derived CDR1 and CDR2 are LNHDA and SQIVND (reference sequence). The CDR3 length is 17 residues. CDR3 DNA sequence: TGTGCCAGTACCTATTCTGCCCGACAGGGTGGAAATCAGCCCCAGCATTTT. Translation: CASTYSARQGGNQPQHF.

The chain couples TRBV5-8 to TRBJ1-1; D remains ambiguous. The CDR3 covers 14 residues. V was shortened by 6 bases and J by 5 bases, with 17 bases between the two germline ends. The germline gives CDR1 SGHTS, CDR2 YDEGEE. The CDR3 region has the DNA TGTGCCAGCACCCCGGACGGAGGGAGGACTGAAGCTTTCTTT. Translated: CASTPDGGRTEAFF.

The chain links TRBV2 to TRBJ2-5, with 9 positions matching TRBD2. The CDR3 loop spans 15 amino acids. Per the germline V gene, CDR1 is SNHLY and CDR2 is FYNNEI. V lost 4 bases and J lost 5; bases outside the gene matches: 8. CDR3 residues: CASSALGLASETQYF. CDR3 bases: TGTGCCAGCAGTGCCCTAGGACTAGCGTCGGAGACCCAGTACTTC.

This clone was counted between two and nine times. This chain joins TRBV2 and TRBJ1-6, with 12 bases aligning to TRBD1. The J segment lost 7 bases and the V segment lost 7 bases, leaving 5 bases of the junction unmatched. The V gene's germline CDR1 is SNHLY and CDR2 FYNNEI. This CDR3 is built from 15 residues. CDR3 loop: CASKDGTGGNSPLHF. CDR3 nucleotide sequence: TGTGCCAGCAAAGACGGGACAGGGGGCAATTCACCCCTCCACTTT.

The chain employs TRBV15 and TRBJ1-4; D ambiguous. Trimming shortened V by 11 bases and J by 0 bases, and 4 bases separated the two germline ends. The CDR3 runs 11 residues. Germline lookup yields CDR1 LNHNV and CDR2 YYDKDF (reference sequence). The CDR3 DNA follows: TGTGCCTCCGCAACTAATGAAAAACTGTTTTTT. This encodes CASATNEKLFF.

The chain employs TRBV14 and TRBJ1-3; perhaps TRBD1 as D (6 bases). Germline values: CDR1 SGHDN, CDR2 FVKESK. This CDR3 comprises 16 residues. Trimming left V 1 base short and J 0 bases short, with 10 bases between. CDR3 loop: CASSQGGTHSGNTIYF. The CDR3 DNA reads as TGTGCCAGCAGCCAAGGAGGGACACACTCTGGAAACACCATATATTTT.

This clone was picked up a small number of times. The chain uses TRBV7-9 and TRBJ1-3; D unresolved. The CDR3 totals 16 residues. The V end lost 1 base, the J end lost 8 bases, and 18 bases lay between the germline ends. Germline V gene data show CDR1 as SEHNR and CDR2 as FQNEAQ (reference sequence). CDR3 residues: CASSLGFPETRDTIYF. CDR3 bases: TGTGCCAGCAGCTTAGGATTTCCTGAAACGAGGGACACCATATATTTT.

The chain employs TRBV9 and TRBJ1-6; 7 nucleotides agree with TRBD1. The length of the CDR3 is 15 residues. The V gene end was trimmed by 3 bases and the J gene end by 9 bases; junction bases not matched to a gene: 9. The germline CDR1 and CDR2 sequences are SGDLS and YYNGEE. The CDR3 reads CASSAESGGGSPLHF. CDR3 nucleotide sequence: TGTGCCAGCAGCGCCGAGTCAGGGGGAGGTTCACCCCTCCACTTT.

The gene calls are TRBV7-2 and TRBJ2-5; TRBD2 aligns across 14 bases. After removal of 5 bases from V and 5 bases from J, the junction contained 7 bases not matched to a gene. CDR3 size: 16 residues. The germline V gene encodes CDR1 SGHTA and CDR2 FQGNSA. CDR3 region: CASSPRTSGGTETQYF. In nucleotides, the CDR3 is TGTGCCAGCAGCCCGAGGACTAGCGGGGGGACGGAGACCCAGTACTTC.

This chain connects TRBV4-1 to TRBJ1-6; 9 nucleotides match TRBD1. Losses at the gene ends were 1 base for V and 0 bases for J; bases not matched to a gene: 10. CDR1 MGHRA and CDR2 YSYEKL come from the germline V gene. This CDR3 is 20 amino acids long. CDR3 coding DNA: TGCGCCAGCAGCCAAGCCCGGACAGGGGAGGGGAGCTCCTATAATTCACCCCTCCACTTT. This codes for CASSQARTGEGSSYNSPLHF.

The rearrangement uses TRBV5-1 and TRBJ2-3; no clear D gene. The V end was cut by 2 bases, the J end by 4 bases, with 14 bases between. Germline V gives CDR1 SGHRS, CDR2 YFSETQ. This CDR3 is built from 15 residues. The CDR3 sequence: CASSLVSVGADTQYF. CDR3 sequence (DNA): TGCGCCAGCAGCTTAGTCTCAGTAGGAGCAGATACGCAGTATTTT.

The CDR3 coding sequence is TGTGCCAGCAGTTACTCGGTCCTATTGAGGCAACCCCAGCATTTT. It specifies CASSYSVLLRQPQHF. The rearrangement uses TRBV6-2 or TRBV6-3 and TRBJ1-5; D call uncertain. Germline V gene data show CDR1 as MNHEY and CDR2 as SVGEGT. Trimming stripped 0 bases from V and 10 bases from J, with 16 bases between. This CDR3 is 15 amino acids long.

The DNA of the CDR3 is TGTGCCAGCAGTCTGTCCAATCGCGGGGGCATCACAGATACGCAGTATTTT. Translation gives CASSLSNRGGITDTQYF. The rearrangement links TRBV27 to TRBJ2-3; D perhaps matches TRBD2 (7 bases). CDR3 size: 17 residues. Germline V gives CDR1 MNHEY, CDR2 SMNVEV (reference sequence). The V and J ends lost 5 bases and 2 bases respectively, with 20 bases between them.

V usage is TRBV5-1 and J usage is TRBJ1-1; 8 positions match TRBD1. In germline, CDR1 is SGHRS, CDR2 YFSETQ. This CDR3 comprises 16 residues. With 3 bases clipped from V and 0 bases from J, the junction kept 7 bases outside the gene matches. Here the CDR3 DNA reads TGCGCCAGCAGCTCCCAGGACAGGGCTTTGAACACTGAAGCTTTCTTT. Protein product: CASSSQDRALNTEAFF.

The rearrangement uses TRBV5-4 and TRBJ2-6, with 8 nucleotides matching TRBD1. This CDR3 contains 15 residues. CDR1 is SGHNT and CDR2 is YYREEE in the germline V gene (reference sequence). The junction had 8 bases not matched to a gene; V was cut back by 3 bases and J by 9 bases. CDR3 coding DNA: TGTGCCAGCAGCTGGAAACAGGGGGTTGTCAACGTCCTGACTTTC. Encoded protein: CASSWKQGVVNVLTF. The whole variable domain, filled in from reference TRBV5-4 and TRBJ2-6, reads ETGVTQSPTHLIKTRGQQVTLRCSSQSGHNTVSWYQQALGQGPQFIFQYYREEENGRGNFPPRFSGLQFPNYSSELNVNALELDDSALYLCASSWKQGVVNVLTFGAGSRLTVL.